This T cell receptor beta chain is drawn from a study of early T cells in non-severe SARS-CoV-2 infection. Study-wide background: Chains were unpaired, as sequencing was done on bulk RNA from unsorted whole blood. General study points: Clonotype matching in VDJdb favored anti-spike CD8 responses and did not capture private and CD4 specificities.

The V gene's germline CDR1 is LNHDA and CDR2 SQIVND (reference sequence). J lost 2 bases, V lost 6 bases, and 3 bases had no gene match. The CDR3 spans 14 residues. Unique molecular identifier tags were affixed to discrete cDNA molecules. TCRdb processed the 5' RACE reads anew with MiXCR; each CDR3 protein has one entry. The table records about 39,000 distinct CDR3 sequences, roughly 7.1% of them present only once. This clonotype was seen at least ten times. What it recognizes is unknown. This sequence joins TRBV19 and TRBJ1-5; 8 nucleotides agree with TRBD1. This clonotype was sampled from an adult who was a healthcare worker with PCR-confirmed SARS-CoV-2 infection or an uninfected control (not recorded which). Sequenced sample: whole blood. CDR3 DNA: TGTGCCAGTAGCCTGACAGGGGGCAATCAGCCCCAGCATTTT. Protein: CASSLTGGNQPQHF.